A selection of T cell receptor beta chains follows, all from one sample in a study of lymphopenia after photon versus proton radiotherapy. Profiled with immunoSEQ multiplex PCR; TCRdb holds only in-frame clones, not every one. The repertoire consists of 55,000 to 75,000 clones, with approximately 90% occurring once and the leading ten covering approximately 2.6%. Source: peripheral blood, taken from a patient treated with photon-based radiotherapy. Receptors originate from a woman aged 70-85 years with pancreatic cancer. CDR3s include the opening cysteine and the closing phenylalanine or tryptophan.

V: TRBV7-2; CDR3: CASSSRGYEQYF
V: TRBV9; CDR3: CASSGGLPRENTGELFF
V: TRBV19; CDR3: CASSGGLAGSSYNEQFF
V: TRBV2; CDR3: CASSGDGEGNQPQHF
V: TRBV11-2; CDR3: CASSLDALTNEQFF
V: TRBV5-1; CDR3: CASSRGLAGYEQYF
V: TRBV7-3; CDR3: CASSNPLPRDTTNGYTF
V: TRBV15; CDR3: CATSRDRAGGDEQYF
V: TRBV28; CDR3: CASSLIQTEKLFF
V: TRBV29-1; CDR3: CSGNSGPNEQFF
V: TRBV4-3; CDR3: CASSQDRSTTYEQYF
V: TRBV7-2; CDR3: CASSLARGSEAFF
V: TRBV11-2; CDR3: CASSHTTRDTQYF
V: TRBV5-4; CDR3: CASRQGTETLGHGYTF
V: TRBV2; CDR3: CASKAGTENEKLFF
V: TRBV7-8; CDR3: CASSVSLAGGPREQYF
V: TRBV11-1; CDR3: CASSLVSGSGPGNTQYF
V: TRBV5-1; CDR3: CASSLVGGATNEKLFF
V: TRBV5-1; CDR3: CASSLDNKWETQYF
V: TRBV2; CDR3: CASGASGRRVEQYF
V: TRBV7-9; CDR3: CASSLQGSGNSPLHF
V: TRBV7-9; CDR3: CASSIARGPAPDEQFF
V: TRBV5-4; CDR3: CASSWMLGEQYF
V: TRBV2; CDR3: CASSGTGQVNTEAFF
V: TRBV7-2; CDR3: CASSPRPRLYEKLFF
V: TRBV19; CDR3: CASIGATNTGELFF
V: TRBV7-9; CDR3: CASSLRTTPGELFF
V: TRBV27; CDR3: CASSRISNQPQHF
V: TRBV7-2; CDR3: CASSSRDKRNTIYF
V: TRBV29-1; CDR3: CSVEDPPVTFF
V: TRBV18; CDR3: CASSPPAADTQYF
V: TRBV7-2; CDR3: CASSSGLAGYEQYF
V: TRBV11-3; CDR3: CASSSREENTGELFF
V: TRBV5-1; CDR3: CASSSRTGGQEKLFF
V: TRBV18; CDR3: CASSPIPTSGRPSNTGELFF
V: TRBV6-1; CDR3: CASSEMGLAGGNEQFF
V: TRBV4-1; CDR3: CASSQAGTGGTDTQYF
V: TRBV6-5; CDR3: CASSYSGTQQETQYF
V: TRBV7-7; CDR3: CASSLGLNNEQFF
V: TRBV6-4; CDR3: CASSFDGRGAEQFF
V: TRBV7-2; CDR3: CASSRDHSGEQYF
V: TRBV9; CDR3: CASSVDGNQPQHF
V: TRBV10-3; CDR3: CATSTGSGNTIYF
V: TRBV30; CDR3: CAWKPSGPYEQYF
V: TRBV11-2; CDR3: CASSLTGGRYNEQFF
V: TRBV29-1; CDR3: CSVEATATDTQYF
V: TRBV15; CDR3: CATSRGNLDRLFF
V: TRBV28; CDR3: CASSSPRRRGGYTF
V: TRBV5-1; CDR3: CASSIGTVQETQYF
V: TRBV7-2; CDR3: CASSSGGGGNEKLFF
V: TRBV7-9; CDR3: CASSFAGTGGITGELFF
V: TRBV4-1; CDR3: CASSQLPGNTIYF
V: TRBV9; CDR3: CASSARQGTIYGYTF
V: TRBV20-1; CDR3: CSASREETQYF
V: TRBV6-5; CDR3: CASRPGLAGVYEQYF
V: TRBV5-6; CDR3: CASSFWGQGTDTQYF
V: TRBV29-1; CDR3: CSVEGSGIKSGELFF
V: TRBV28; CDR3: CASSLAALGFGEQFF